This record covers a single TCR beta chain. The antigen remains unidentified. 13 Jbeta primers and 60 Vbeta primers were used for the PCR. Clones were sequenced by immunoSEQ multiplex PCR, and TCRdb holds only the in-frame ones, with some missing. Among 150,000 to 200,000 clones, around 80% were seen once, and the ten largest hold approximately 1.5%. V shed 1 base and J shed 7 bases, with 8 bases lying between them. Germline CDR1 reads SGHAT; CDR2 reads FQNNGV. The CDR3 covers 13 residues. The data originate from a study of cytomegalovirus exposure and HLA in healthy donors. Points from the study as a whole: An Asian-associated ancestry cluster reportedly showed fewer N-insertions than the roughly 700-donor mean in a later analysis. According to an earlier analysis, most TCR beta V segments yielded productive rearrangements about 90% or about 30% of the time. The authors later found HLA-associated TCR beta chains more clonally expanded than equally common others.

V gene TRBV11-2 combines with J gene TRBJ1-3, with TRBD1 as a possible D gene (6 bases). This clonotype was sampled from a male donor in good health and CMV-seronegative. The sample comprised PBMCs. The CDR3 loop reads CASSLAGENTIYF. CDR3 sequence (DNA): TGTGCCAGCAGCTTAGCAGGGGAGAACACCATATATTTT.